At least ten counts were recorded for the clone carrying this TCR beta chain. The antigen remains undetermined. This specimen belongs to a study of identical twins. Germline loops: CDR1 SGHAT, CDR2 FQNNGV. The CDR3 sequence is 15 residues long. The germline V and J ends were trimmed by 5 bases and 0 bases, with 11 bases remaining between them. The study, taken as a whole, reports: Out-of-frame beta sequences exhibited a weaker degree of excess twin sharing.

MiXCR, applied by TCRdb to the 5' RACE reads, yields one record per CDR3 protein. The data contain approximately 630,000 distinct CDR3 sequences, around 7.4% of them singletons. These data are also associated with another study on yellow fever vaccine responses in identical twins.

Material for sequencing was PBMCs. V usage is TRBV11-2 and J usage is TRBJ1-5; D is unclear. This receptor was obtained from a woman under 30 in good health. CDR3 coding DNA: TGTGCCAGCAGCGCGACACCCTATAGCAATCAGCCCCAGCATTTT. Amino acids: CASSATPYSNQPQHF.